This T cell receptor beta chain comes out of a study of blood T cell repertoires in COVID-19. Study information: PBMCs, B-cell-depleted T cells, or T cells were the source of the cDNA or gDNA that made up the material.

Original methodology: How many nucleated cells were present was estimated from reference gene primer amplification. The assay was immunoSEQ multiplex PCR, and TCRdb's table has in-frame clones only and misses some. The V and J calls and clone size come from that table; D and trimming were worked out from the DNA. The sample holds around 60,000 clones; 75% to 95% are singletons and the top ten take approximately 10%. The V and J ends lost 1 base and 4 bases, in that order; junction bases with no gene match: 11. CDR1 SGHRS and CDR2 YFSETQ come from the germline V gene. The CDR3 covers 17 residues. Sequencing was done on a sample of peripheral blood. The rearrangement joins TRBV5-1 to TRBJ2-3; 8 nucleotides align to TRBD2. The sequence was collected from a woman older than 75 with active COVID-19. This chain's CDR3 is CASSLTLYGGAADTQYF. The CDR3 nucleotides read TGCGCCAGCAGCTTGACTTTGTACGGGGGGGCCGCAGATACGCAGTATTTT.